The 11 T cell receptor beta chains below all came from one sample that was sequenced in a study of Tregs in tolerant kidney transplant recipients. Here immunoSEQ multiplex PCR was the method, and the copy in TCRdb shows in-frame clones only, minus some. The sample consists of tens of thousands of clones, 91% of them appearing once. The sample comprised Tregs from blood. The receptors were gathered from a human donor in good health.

The CDR3 spells CASSIYSGGTDTQYF. In nucleotides, the CDR3 is TGTGCCAGCAGCATATACTCCGGGGGCACAGATACGCAGTATTTT. The rearrangement links TRBV5-6 to TRBJ2-3, with TRBD2 as a possible D gene (5 bases). The V gene's germline CDR1 is SGHDT and CDR2 YYEEEE. The V end was cut by 4 bases, the J end by 1 base, with 13 bases between. The CDR3 extends over 15 amino acids. Full variable domain (outside the CDR3, taken from reference TRBV5-6 and TRBJ2-3): DAGVTQSPTHLIKTRGQQVTLRCSPKSGHDTVSWYQQALGQGPQFIFQYYEEEERQRGNFPDRFSGHQFPNYSSELNVNALLLGDSALYLCASSIYSGGTDTQYFGPGTRLTVL.

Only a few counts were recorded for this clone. The CDR3 DNA reads as TGTGCCAGCAGTTATAGACAGGCGCCCTACGAGCAGTACTTC. Translating it yields CASSYRQAPYEQYF. This chain uses TRBV6-5 with TRBJ2-7; TRBD1 is a possible D gene (6 bases). The CDR3 totals 14 residues. Germline V gene lookup returns CDR1 MNHEY and CDR2 SVGAGI. Trimming removed 3 bases at V and 2 bases at J, with 11 bases between.

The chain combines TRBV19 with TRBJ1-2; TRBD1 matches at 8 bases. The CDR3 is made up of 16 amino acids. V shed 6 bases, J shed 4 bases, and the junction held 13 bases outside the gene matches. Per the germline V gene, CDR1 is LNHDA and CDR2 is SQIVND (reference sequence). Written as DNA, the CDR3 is TGTGCCAGTAGAAGGAGGGGACAGGACGTGGTCTATGGCTACACCTTC. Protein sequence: CASRRRGQDVVYGYTF.

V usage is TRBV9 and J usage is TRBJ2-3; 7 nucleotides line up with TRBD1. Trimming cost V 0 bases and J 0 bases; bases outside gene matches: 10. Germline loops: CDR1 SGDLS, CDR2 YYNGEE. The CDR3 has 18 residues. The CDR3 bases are TGTGCCAGCAGCGTAGGGACAGGATTTTCGGTGAGCACAGATACGCAGTATTTT. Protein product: CASSVGTGFSVSTDTQYF.

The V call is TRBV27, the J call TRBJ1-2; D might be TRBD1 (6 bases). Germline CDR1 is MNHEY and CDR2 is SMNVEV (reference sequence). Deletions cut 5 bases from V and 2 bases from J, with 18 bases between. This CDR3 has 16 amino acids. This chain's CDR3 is CASSPSLRQANYGYTF. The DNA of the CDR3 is TGTGCCAGCAGTCCATCCCTCCGACAGGCCAACTATGGCTACACCTTC.

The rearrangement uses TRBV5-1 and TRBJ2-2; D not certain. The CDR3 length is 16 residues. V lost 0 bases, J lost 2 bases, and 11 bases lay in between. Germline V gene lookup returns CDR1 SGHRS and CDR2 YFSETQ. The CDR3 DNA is TGCGCCAGCAGCTTGGATCCGGGTGCCAACACCGGGGAGCTGTTTTTT. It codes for CASSLDPGANTGELFF.

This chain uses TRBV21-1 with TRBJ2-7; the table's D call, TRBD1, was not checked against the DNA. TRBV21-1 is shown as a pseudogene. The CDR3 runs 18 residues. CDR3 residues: CASSKALTEDRVRYEQYF. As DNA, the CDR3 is TGTGCCAGCAGCAAAGCGCTTACGGAGGACAGGGTAAGGTACGAGCAGTACTTC.

CDR3 loop: CASSLTQGAGGELFF. The CDR3 DNA is TGTGCCAGCTCACTAACCCAGGGGGCCGGCGGGGAGCTGTTTTTT. This chain uses TRBV18 with TRBJ2-2; 8 bases align to TRBD1. This CDR3 has 15 residues. With V trimmed by 4 bases and J by 7 bases, 8 bases remained unmatched. Looked up from germline, CDR1 is KGHSH and CDR2 is LQKENI.

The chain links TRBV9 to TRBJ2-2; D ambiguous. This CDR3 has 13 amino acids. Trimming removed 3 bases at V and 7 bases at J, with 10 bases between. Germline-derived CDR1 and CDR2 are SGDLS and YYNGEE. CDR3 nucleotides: TGTGCCAGCAGCGCCTATTACGGCGGGGAGCTGTTTTTT. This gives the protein CASSAYYGGELFF.

The CDR3, as DNA: TGCAGCGCCCCGGTCCCGGGACTAGCGGTATTCAATGAGCAGTTCTTC. Protein sequence: CSAPVPGLAVFNEQFF. This rearrangement joins TRBV29-1 to TRBJ2-1; TRBD2 matches at 11 bases. Germline trimming cut 7 bases from V and 6 bases from J; bases unmatched to any gene: 14. CDR1 and CDR2 (germline): SQVTM, ANQGSEA. This CDR3 is built from 16 residues.

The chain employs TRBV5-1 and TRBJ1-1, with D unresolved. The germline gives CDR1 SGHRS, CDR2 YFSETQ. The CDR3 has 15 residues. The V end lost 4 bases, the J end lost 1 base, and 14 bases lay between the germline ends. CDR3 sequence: CASSPEVLENTEAFF. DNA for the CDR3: TGCGCCAGCAGCCCCGAGGTACTAGAGAACACTGAAGCTTTCTTT.